This T cell receptor beta chain was retrieved from a study of blood T cell repertoires in COVID-19. Study as a whole: Acute-phase and convalescent COVID-19 samples originated in the United States, Italy and Spain. T cells, B-cell-depleted T cells, or PBMCs provided the cDNA or gDNA that served as material.

Per the original methods: Amplifying reference gene primers gave estimates of nucleated cell counts. Some clones are missing from TCRdb's copy, which holds only in-frame ones; the method was immunoSEQ multiplex PCR. The V and J calls and the clone size are those of that table, but D and trimming were determined from the DNA. The table lists roughly 15,000 clones, around 74% of them singletons. Sequencing input: peripheral blood. The origin of this receptor is a man aged 55 to 70 with acute or convalescent COVID-19.

The CDR3 nucleotides are TGCGCCAGCAGCTTGTCGTCTAGCGGGGACCAAGAGACCCAGTACTTC. Translation: CASSLSSSGDQETQYF. The J gene is TRBJ2-5, the V gene TRBV5-1; 9 bases are shared with TRBD2. The CDR3 has 16 amino acids. The ends lost 1 base at V and 0 bases at J; junction bases unmatched: 4. Per the germline V gene, CDR1 is SGHRS and CDR2 is YFSETQ.